This T cell receptor beta chain appears in the sequencing data of a study of post-analysis software for immune sequencing data. Study-wide context: The patients showed relapsing-remitting, secondary progressive and progressive-relapsing multiple sclerosis courses. The study, taken as a whole, reports: The F measure placed samples prepared in the same batch into strongly shared clusters. Controls had significantly higher normalized Chao1 diversity than multiple sclerosis patients. Elevated frequency relative to controls characterized four or five TRBV segments in patients, TRBV5-6, TRBV5-1 and TRBV20-1 among them.

Carried by the TCR beta cDNA libraries were unique molecular identifiers. There were roughly 0.95 to 11 million T cells, and about 500,000 cDNA molecules came from them. TCRdb re-derived calls from the PCR reads in MiXCR, one entry per CDR3 protein. This sample yields more than 350,000 distinct CDR3 sequences, of which approximately 42% are seen a single time; approximately 7.6% belongs to the top ten. Germline CDR1 is SGDLS and CDR2 is YYNGEE. The V end was cut by 4 bases, the J end by 2 bases, with 17 bases between. This CDR3 has 16 residues. This clonotype was seen a single time. Its antigen is unknown.

The sequence came from a girl aged 2 to 9 with multiple sclerosis. The V and J genes are TRBV9 and TRBJ2-3, with D maybe TRBD1 (6 bases). Sequencing input: blood. In DNA form, the CDR3 reads TGTGCCAGCAGCCCCCAGACAGGATTAAACACAGATACGCAGTATTTT. It translates to CASSPQTGLNTDTQYF.